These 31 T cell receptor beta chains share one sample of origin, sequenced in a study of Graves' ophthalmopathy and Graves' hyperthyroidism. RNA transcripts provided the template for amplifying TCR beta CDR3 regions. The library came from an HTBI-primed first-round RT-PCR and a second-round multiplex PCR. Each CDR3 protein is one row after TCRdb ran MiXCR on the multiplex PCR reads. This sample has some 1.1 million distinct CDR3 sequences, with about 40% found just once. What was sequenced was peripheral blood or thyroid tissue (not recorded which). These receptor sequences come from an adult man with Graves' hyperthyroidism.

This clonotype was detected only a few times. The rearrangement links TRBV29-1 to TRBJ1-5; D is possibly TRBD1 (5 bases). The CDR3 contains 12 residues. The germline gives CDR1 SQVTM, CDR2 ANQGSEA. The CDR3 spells CSYGGSNQPQHF. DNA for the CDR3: TGCAGTTACGGGGGTAGCAATCAGCCCCAGCATTTT.

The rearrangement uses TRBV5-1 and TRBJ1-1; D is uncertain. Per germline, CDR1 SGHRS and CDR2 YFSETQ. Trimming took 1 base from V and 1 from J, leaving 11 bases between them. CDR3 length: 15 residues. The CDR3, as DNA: TGCGCCAGCAGCTTGTATCCCAGAGAGAACACTGAAGCTTTCTTT. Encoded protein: CASSLYPRENTEAFF.

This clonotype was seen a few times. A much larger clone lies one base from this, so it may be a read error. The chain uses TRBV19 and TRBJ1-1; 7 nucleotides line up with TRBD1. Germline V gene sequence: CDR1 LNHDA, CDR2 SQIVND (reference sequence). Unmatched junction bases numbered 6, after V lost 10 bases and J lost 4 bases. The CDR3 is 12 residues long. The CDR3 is CATGQHSTEAFF. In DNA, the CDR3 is TGTGCCACGGGACAGCACAGCACTGAAGCTTTCTTT. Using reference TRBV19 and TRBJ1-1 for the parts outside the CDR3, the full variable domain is DGGITQSPKYLFRKEGQNVTLSCEQNLNHDAMYWYRQDPGQGLRLIYYSQIVNDFQKGDIAEGYSVSREKKESFPLTVTSAQKNPTAFYLCATGQHSTEAFFGQGTRLTVV.

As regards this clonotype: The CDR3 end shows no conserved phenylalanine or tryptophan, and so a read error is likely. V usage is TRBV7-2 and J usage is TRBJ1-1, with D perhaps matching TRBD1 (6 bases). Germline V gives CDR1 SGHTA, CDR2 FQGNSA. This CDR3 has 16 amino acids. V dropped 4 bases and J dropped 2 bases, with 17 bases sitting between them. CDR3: CASSSGNRDTNTEAFL. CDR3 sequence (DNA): TGTGCCAGCAGCTCAGGAAACCGGGACACAAACACTGAAGCTTTCCTT.

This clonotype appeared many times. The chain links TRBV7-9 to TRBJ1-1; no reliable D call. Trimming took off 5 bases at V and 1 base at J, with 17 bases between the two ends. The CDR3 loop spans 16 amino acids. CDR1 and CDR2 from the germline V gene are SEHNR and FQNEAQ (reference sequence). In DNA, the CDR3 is TGTGCCAGCAGCCCTAAGAGGATTGACGCGAACACTGAAGCTTTCTTT. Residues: CASSPKRIDANTEAFF.

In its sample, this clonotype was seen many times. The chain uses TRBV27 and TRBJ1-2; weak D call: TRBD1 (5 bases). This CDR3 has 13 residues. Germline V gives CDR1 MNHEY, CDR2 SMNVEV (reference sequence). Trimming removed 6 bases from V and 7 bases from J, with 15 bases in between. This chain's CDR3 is CASSLRDDAGYTF. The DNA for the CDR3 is TGTGCCAGCAGCCTCAGGGATGACGCTGGCTACACCTTC.

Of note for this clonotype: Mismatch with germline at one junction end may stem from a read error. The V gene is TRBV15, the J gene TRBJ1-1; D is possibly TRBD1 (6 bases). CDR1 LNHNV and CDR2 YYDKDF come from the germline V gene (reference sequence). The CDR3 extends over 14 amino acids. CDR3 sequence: CAASSLQGRTEAFF. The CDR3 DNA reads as TGTGCCGCCAGCAGCTTGCAGGGGCGAACTGAAGCTTTCTTT.

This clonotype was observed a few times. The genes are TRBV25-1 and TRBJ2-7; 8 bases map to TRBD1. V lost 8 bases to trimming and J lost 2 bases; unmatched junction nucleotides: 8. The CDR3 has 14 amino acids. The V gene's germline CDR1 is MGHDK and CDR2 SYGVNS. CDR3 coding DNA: TGTGCCAGCGTTCGGGCAGGGGGCCCCTACGAGCAGTACTTC. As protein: CASVRAGGPYEQYF.

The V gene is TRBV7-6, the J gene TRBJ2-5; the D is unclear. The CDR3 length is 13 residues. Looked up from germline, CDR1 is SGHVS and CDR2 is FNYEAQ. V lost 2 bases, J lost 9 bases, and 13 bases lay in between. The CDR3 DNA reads TGTGCCAGCAGCTTATACGGCAATCAGCCCCAGTACTTC. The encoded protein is CASSLYGNQPQYF.

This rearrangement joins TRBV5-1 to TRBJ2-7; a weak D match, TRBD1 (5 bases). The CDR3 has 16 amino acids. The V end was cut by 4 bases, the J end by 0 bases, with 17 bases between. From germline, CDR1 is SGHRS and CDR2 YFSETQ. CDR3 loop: CASSPPGARSSYEQYF. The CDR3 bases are TGCGCCAGCAGCCCCCCTGGGGCGAGGAGCTCCTACGAGCAGTACTTC.

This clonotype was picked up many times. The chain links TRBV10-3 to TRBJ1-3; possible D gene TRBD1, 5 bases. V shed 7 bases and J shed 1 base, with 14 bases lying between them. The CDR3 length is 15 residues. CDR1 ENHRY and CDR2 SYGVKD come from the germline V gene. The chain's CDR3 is CAITPRWGSGNTIYF. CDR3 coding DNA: TGTGCCATCACCCCCCGGTGGGGGTCTGGAAACACCATATATTTT.

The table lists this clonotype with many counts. DNA for the CDR3: TGTGCCAGCAGCTTAGACCGGGGGGCCGGCAATCAGCCCCAGCATTTT. This codes for CASSLDRGAGNQPQHF. V and J are TRBV7-9 and TRBJ1-5; a weak D match, TRBD1 (6 bases). This CDR3 has 16 amino acids. Trimming left V 1 base short and J 2 bases short, with 12 bases between. Germline V gives CDR1 SEHNR, CDR2 FQNEAQ (reference sequence).

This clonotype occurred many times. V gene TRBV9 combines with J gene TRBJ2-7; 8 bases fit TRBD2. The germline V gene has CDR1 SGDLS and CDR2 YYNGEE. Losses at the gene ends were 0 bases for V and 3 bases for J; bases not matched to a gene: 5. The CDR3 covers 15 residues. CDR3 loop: CASSVEAAGVYEQYF. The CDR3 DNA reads TGTGCCAGCAGCGTAGAAGCAGCGGGAGTCTACGAGCAGTACTTC.

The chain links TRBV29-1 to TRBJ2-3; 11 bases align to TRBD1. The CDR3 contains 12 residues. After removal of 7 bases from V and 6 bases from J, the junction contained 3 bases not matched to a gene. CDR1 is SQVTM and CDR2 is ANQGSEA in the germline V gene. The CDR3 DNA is TGCAGCGCTGGGACAGGGGGGGATACGCAGTATTTT. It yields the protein CSAGTGGDTQYF.

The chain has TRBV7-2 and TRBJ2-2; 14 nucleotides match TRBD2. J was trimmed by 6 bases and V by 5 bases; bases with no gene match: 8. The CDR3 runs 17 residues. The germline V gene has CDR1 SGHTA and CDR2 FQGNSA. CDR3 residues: CASSARRLAGGSGELFF. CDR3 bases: TGTGCCAGCAGCGCGCGGAGACTAGCGGGAGGGTCCGGGGAGCTGTTTTTT.

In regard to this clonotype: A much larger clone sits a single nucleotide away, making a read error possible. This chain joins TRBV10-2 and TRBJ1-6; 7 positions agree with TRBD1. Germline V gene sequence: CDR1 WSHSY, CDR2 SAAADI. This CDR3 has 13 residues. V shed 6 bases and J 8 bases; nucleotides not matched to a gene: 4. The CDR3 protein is CASRDRTDSPLHF. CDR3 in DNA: TGCGCCAGCAGGGACAGGACTGATTCACCCCTCCACTTT.

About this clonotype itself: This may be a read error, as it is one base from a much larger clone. The CDR3 sequence is CASSYGAGTGKTQYF. Written as DNA, the CDR3 is TGTGCCAGCAGTTACGGCGCCGGGACAGGGAAGACCCAGTACTTC. The chain carries TRBV6-5 and TRBJ2-5; TRBD1 matches 9 bases. Trimming at V came to 2 bases and at J to 6 bases, leaving 7 bases not matched to a gene. The CDR3 length is 15 residues. Germline V gene sequence: CDR1 MNHEY, CDR2 SVGAGI.

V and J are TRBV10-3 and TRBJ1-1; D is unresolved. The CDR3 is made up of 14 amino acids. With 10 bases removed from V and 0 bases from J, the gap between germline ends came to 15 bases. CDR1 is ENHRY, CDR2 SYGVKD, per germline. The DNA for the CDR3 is TGTGCCAGCGGGGAGGGTTCTCTGAACACTGAAGCTTTCTTT. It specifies CASGEGSLNTEAFF.

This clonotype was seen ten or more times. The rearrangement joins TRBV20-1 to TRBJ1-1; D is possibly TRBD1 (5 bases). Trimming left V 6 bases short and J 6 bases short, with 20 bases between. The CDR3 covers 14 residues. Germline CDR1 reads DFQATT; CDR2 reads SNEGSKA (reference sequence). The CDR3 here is CSAENTERDPEAFF. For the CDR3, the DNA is TGCAGTGCCGAGAATACGGAACGGGACCCTGAAGCTTTCTTT.

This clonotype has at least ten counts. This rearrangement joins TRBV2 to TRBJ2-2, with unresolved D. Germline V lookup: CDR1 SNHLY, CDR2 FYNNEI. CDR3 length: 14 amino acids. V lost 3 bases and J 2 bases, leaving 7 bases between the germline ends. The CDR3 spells CASSDGLNTGELFF. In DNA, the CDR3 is TGTGCCAGCAGTGATGGGCTTAACACCGGGGAGCTGTTTTTT.

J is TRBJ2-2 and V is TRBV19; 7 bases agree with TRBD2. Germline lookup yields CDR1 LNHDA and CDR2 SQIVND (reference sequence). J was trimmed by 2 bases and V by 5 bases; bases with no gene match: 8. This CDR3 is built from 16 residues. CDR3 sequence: CASSPRLARNTGELFF. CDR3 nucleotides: TGTGCCAGTAGTCCTCGACTAGCCAGAAACACCGGGGAGCTGTTTTTT.

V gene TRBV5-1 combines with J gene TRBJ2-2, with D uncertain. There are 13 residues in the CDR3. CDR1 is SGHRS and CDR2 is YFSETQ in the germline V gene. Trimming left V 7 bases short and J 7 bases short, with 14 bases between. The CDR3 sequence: CASGLRVDGELFF. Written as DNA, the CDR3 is TGCGCCAGCGGGTTAAGGGTCGACGGGGAGCTGTTTTTT.

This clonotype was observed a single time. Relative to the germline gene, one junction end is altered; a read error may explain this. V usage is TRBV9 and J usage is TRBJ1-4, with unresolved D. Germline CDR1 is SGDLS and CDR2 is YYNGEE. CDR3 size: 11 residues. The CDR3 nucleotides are TGTACCAGCAGCCGCGGGGAAAAACTGTTTTTT. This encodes CTSSRGEKLFF.

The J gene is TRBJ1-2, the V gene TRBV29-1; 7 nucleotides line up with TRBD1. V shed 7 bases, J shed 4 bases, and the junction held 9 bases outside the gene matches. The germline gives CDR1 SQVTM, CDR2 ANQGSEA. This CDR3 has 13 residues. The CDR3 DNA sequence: TGCAGCGCCTCGACAGGGCTGATCTATGGCTACACCTTC. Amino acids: CSASTGLIYGYTF.

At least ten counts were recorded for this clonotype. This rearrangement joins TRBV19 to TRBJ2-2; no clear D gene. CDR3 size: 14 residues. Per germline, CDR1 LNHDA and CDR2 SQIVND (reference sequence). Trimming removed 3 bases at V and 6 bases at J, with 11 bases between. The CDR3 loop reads CASSIQVVAGELFF. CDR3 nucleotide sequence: TGTGCCAGTAGTATCCAGGTGGTGGCCGGGGAGCTGTTTTTT.

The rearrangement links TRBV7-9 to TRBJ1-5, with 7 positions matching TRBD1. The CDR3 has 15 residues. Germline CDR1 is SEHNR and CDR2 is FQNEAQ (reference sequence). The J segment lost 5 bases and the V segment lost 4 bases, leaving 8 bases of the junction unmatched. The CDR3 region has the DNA TGTGCCAGCAGCTCCTACAGGGGATGGGATCAGCCCCAGCATTTT. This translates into CASSSYRGWDQPQHF.

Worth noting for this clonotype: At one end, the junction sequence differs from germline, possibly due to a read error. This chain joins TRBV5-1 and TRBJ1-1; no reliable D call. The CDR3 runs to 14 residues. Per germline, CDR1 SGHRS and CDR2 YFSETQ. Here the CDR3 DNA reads TGTGCCAGCAGCCAAGTAAGGGTGGACACTGAAGCTTTCTTT. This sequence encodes CASSQVRVDTEAFF. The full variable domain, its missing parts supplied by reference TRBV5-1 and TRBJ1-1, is KAGVTQTPRYLIKTRGQQVTLSCSPISGHRSVSWYQQTPGQGLQFLFEYFSETQRNKGNFPGRFSGRQFSNSRSEMNVSTLELGDSALYLCASSQVRVDTEAFFGQGTRLTVV.

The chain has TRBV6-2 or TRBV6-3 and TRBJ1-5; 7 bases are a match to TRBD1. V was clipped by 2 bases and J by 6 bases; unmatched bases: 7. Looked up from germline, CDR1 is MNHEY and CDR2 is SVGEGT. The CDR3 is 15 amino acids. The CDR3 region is CASSYPLDRVQPQHF. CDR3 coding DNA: TGTGCCAGCAGTTACCCACTCGACAGGGTTCAGCCCCAGCATTTT.

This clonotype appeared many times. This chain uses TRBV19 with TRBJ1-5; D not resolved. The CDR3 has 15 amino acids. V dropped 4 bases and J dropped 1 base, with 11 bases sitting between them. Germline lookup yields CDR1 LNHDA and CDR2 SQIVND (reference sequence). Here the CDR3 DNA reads TGTGCCAGTAGTAGGGAAGGCACGAGCAATCAGCCCCAGCATTTT. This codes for CASSREGTSNQPQHF.

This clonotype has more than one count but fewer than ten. CDR3 region: CASYTGAEAFF. For the CDR3, the DNA is TGTGCCAGCTATACAGGGGCTGAAGCTTTCTTT. The chain links TRBV28 to TRBJ1-1; TRBD1 agrees at 7 bases. The CDR3 runs to 11 residues. The junction had 3 bases not matched to a gene; V was cut back by 8 bases and J by 6 bases. CDR1 and CDR2 (germline): MDHEN, SYDVKM.

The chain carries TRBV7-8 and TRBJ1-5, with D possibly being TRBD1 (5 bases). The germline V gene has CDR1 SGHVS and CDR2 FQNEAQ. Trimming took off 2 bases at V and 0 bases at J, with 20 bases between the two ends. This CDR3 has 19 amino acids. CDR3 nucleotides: TGTGCCAGCAGCTTACGCGGACTAGCGGGGGGGTTTAGCAATCAGCCCCAGCATTTT. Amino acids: CASSLRGLAGGFSNQPQHF.